This T cell receptor beta chain was sequenced during a study of T cells in Graves' hyperthyroidism and ophthalmopathy. TCR beta CDR3 sequences were amplified from RNA transcripts. A set of HTBI primers served as the primers for a first-round RT-PCR of the TCR CDR3. TCRdb passed the multiplex PCR reads through MiXCR, listing each CDR3 protein once. The table has about 380,000 distinct CDR3 sequences, approximately 18% seen once. Diagnoses were made from clinical symptoms, serum measures (thyroxine and TRAb), thyroid ultrasound and orbital computed tomography. Fresh 10 ml peripheral blood yielded PBMCs. The length of the CDR3 is 12 residues. Trimming took 6 bases from V and 6 from J, leaving 12 bases between them. Germline CDR1 reads SNHLY; CDR2 reads FYNNEI. Concerning this clonotype itself: Its target is unknown.

Study outcomes and limitations: Also found in blood were most expanded thyroid clonotypes above 0.001. The model anticipated ophthalmopathy a median approximately 6.5 months pre-onset.

This receptor was taken from a man between 18 and 35 years old with Graves' ophthalmopathy. Material: blood. The chain has TRBV2 and TRBJ2-7, with D maybe TRBD2 (6 bases). CDR3: CASRTLASEQYF. The CDR3, as DNA: TGTGCCAGCAGGACACTAGCCTCCGAGCAGTACTTC.